The entry below gives a single T cell receptor (beta chain) sequence along with its context. This specimen comes from a study of blood T cell repertoires in COVID-19. Study summary: COVID-19 samples from acute and convalescent phases originated in the United States, Italy and Spain. PBMCs, B-cell-depleted T cells, or T cells provided the cDNA or gDNA that made up the material.

In the authors' workflow: The authors estimated nucleated cell counts from reference gene primer amplification. Profiling relied on immunoSEQ multiplex PCR, and the TCRdb table lists in-frame clones only, not all of them. V and J calls and clone size are as listed in that table; D and trimming were resolved from the DNA. Of 150,000 to 200,000 clones listed, roughly 85% are singletons. V lost 3 bases and J lost 0, with 11 bases in between. CDR3 length equals 16 residues. Per germline, CDR1 MDHEN and CDR2 SYDVKM. The V and J genes are TRBV28 and TRBJ2-2; D is perhaps TRBD2 (6 bases). The origin of this receptor is a man in his forties or fifties with active or convalescent COVID-19. Sequencing input: peripheral blood. The CDR3 loop reads CASSLHAGTNTGELFF. CDR3 nucleotide sequence: TGTGCCAGCAGTTTGCATGCGGGGACGAACACCGGGGAGCTGTTTTTT. Full variable domain (outside the CDR3, taken from reference TRBV28 and TRBJ2-2): DVKVTQSSRYLVKRTGEKVFLECVQDMDHENMFWYRQDPGLGLRLIYFSYDVKMKEKGDIPEGYSVSREKKERFSLILESASTNQTSMYLCASSLHAGTNTGELFFGEGSRLTVL.